This T cell receptor (beta chain) was captured by sequencing in a study of blood T cell repertoires in COVID-19. Across the study: Material from acute and convalescent COVID-19 was sourced from the United States, Italy and Spain.

Clones were read by immunoSEQ multiplex PCR, and TCRdb kept only the in-frame ones, dropping some. Altogether 150,000 or so clones are present, around four fifths being singletons, with the ten largest covering around 13%. This clone was counted between two and nine times. The germline V gene encodes CDR1 LGHNA and CDR2 YSLEER. The CDR3 contains 16 residues. Trimming removed 0 bases from V and 0 bases from J, with 11 bases in between. Specimen: peripheral blood. The J gene is TRBJ1-1, the V gene TRBV4-3; D ambiguous. The TCR sequence derives from a man between 65 and 80 years old who had recovered from COVID-19. The CDR3 DNA reads TGCGCCAGCAGCCAAGAAACCTTGGGCCTGAACACTGAAGCTTTCTTT. The encoded protein is CASSQETLGLNTEAFF.